Below, one T cell receptor (beta chain) is given with its context. The antigen is unknown. These data originate in a study of T cell responses to AZD1222 COVID-19 vaccine. The study's findings and limits: Only a handful of AZD1222 recipients, more than 5 in all, had baseline seropositivity. Sampling that yielded the repertoires occurred only after the peak T cell response.

Sequencing was performed with immunoSEQ multiplex PCR; in TCRdb, only in-frame clones are kept and a portion is missing. Of roughly 140,000 clones listed, about nine tenths are singletons. The germline gives CDR1 SGHRS, CDR2 YFSETQ. This CDR3 is built from 14 residues. The V gene lost 4 bases and the J gene lost 0 bases, with 11 bases spanning the gap. The source of this sequence is an adult in good health. The source material was peripheral blood, sampled on day 0 of MenACWY control vaccination. V usage is TRBV5-1 and J usage is TRBJ2-7, with D unresolved. CDR3 protein: CASSPKGPSYEQYF. CDR3 in DNA: TGCGCCAGCAGCCCGAAAGGACCCTCCTACGAGCAGTACTTC.